This entry lists 25 T cell receptor beta chains sequenced from one sample in a study of blood T cell repertoires in COVID-19. Sequencing was performed with immunoSEQ multiplex PCR; in TCRdb, only in-frame clones are kept and a portion is missing. This table holds tens of thousands of clones, approximately 85% found once. Sample: peripheral blood. The origin of the receptors is a man aged 45 to 65 with active COVID-19.

The sample holds a few counts of this clone. The rearrangement uses TRBV27 and TRBJ1-2; the D gene is possibly TRBD1 (5 bases). Per the germline V gene, CDR1 is MNHEY and CDR2 is SMNVEV (reference sequence). This CDR3 contains 12 residues. The V end was cut by 9 bases, the J end by 0 bases, with 8 bases between. This CDR3 is CASWGANYGYTF. CDR3 coding DNA: TGTGCCAGTTGGGGGGCTAACTATGGCTACACCTTC.

The chain carries TRBV19 and TRBJ1-6; D gene uncertain. Per the germline V gene, CDR1 is LNHDA and CDR2 is SQIVND (reference sequence). The CDR3 loop spans 13 amino acids. Trimming left V 7 bases short and J 8 bases short, with 12 bases between. The CDR3 nucleotides are TGTGCCAGTAAGCCCCTTGCGGATTCACCCCTCCACTTT. Its translation is CASKPLADSPLHF.

The V gene is TRBV5-1, the J gene TRBJ2-7; 9 bases are shared with TRBD1. The CDR3 consists of 14 residues. The ends lost 3 bases at V and 6 bases at J; junction bases unmatched: 7. The germline gives CDR1 SGHRS, CDR2 YFSETQ. CDR3 amino acids: CASSWGTGNSEQYV. CDR3 coding DNA: TGCGCCAGCAGCTGGGGGACAGGGAACTCCGAGCAGTACGTC.

The chain recombines TRBV30 with TRBJ1-1; tentative D call: TRBD1 (6 bases). Germline loops: CDR1 GTSNPN, CDR2 SVGIG (reference sequence). The ends were cut back, 0 bases at V and 1 base at J, with 9 bases in the middle. This CDR3 is 14 amino acids long. CDR3 DNA: TGTGCCTGGAGTGTTTTGGGGGCGAACACTGAAGCTTTCTTT. Protein: CAWSVLGANTEAFF.

This clone was observed a single time. The V and J genes are TRBV2 and TRBJ2-2; 8 positions match TRBD1. The CDR3 covers 15 residues. From germline, CDR1 is SNHLY and CDR2 FYNNEI. J gave up 0 bases and V 6 bases, and 3 bases lay outside the gene matches. This CDR3 is CASRRQGSNTGELFF. The CDR3 DNA sequence: TGTGCCAGCAGGAGACAGGGGTCGAACACCGGGGAGCTGTTTTTT. The full variable domain, with the rest looked up from reference TRBV2 and TRBJ2-2, is EPEVTQTPSHQVTQMGQEVILRCVPISNHLYFYWYRQILGQKVEFLVSFYNNEISEKSEIFDDQFSVERPDGSNFTLKIRSTKLEDSAMYFCASRRQGSNTGELFFGEGSRLTVL.

This clone was observed once. The genes are TRBV9 and TRBJ2-4; possible D gene TRBD2, 6 bases. V shed 4 bases and J shed 4 bases, with 12 bases lying between them. Germline loops: CDR1 SGDLS, CDR2 YYNGEE. The CDR3 contains 14 residues. CDR3 sequence (DNA): TGTGCCAGCAGCCCGGGGGACCTAAAAAACATTCAGTACTTC. This translates into CASSPGDLKNIQYF.

This sequence joins TRBV9 and TRBJ2-1, with 9 bases identical to TRBD2. This CDR3 is built from 15 residues. Germline V gives CDR1 SGDLS, CDR2 YYNGEE. Trimming at V came to 3 bases and at J to 3 bases, leaving 4 bases not matched to a gene. CDR3 nucleotides: TGTGCCAGCAGCGCACTAGCGGGCAGCTACAATGAGCAGTTCTTC. Translation gives CASSALAGSYNEQFF.

V usage is TRBV19 and J usage is TRBJ2-3, with TRBD1 identical over 7 bases. Losses at the gene ends were 1 base for V and 1 base for J; bases not matched to a gene: 8. CDR3 length equals 17 residues. The V gene's germline CDR1 is LNHDA and CDR2 SQIVND (reference sequence). As DNA, the CDR3 is TGTGCCAGTAGTATAGGGGATACAGGGGCTGGCACAGATACGCAGTATTTT. This translates into CASSIGDTGAGTDTQYF.

V gene TRBV10-3 combines with J gene TRBJ2-7; the match to TRBD1 covers 8 bases. Germline V gene data show CDR1 as ENHRY and CDR2 as SYGVKD. V lost 4 bases and J lost 2; bases outside the gene matches: 7. The CDR3 covers 15 residues. CDR3 residues: CAISGGEQGAYEQYV. Here the CDR3 DNA reads TGTGCCATCAGTGGTGGAGAACAGGGGGCCTACGAGCAGTACGTC.

V usage is TRBV7-2 and J usage is TRBJ2-7, with a weak D call TRBD2 (5 bases). Germline loops: CDR1 SGHTA, CDR2 FQGNSA. There are 15 residues in the CDR3. Trimming stripped 5 bases from V and 0 bases from J, with 14 bases between. The CDR3 nucleotides are TGTGCCAGCAGCCGTAACCGAGCGGCCTCCTACGAGCAGTACTTC. It encodes CASSRNRAASYEQYF.

This clone was picked up one time. This chain links TRBV10-3 with TRBJ1-1, with 8 bases that match TRBD1. Germline V gene data show CDR1 as ENHRY and CDR2 as SYGVKD. V dropped 8 bases and J dropped 1; count of bases not matched to a gene: 3. The CDR3 has 13 residues. CDR3 nucleotides: TGTGCCATCTCCGACAGGGGGAACACTGAAGCTTTCTTT. This gives the protein CAISDRGNTEAFF.

The V call is TRBV6-5, the J call TRBJ1-1, with TRBD1 identical over 8 bases. The CDR3 is 14 amino acids. Trimming at V came to 8 bases and at J to 1 base, leaving 6 bases not matched to a gene. Per the germline V gene, CDR1 is MNHEY and CDR2 is SVGAGI. In nucleotides, the CDR3 is TGTGCCAGCCGACAAGGGACAGGGAACACTGAAGCTTTCTTT. Its protein product is CASRQGTGNTEAFF.

The rearrangement links TRBV12-3 or TRBV12-4 to TRBJ2-7, with D perhaps matching TRBD1 (6 bases). The ends were cut back, 6 bases at V and 1 base at J, with 10 bases in the middle. This CDR3 spans 13 amino acids. This CDR3 is CASRKTGSYEQYV. CDR3 nucleotide sequence: TGTGCCAGCAGGAAGACAGGTTCCTACGAGCAGTACGTC.

This clone has more than one count but fewer than ten. The chain carries TRBV5-5 and TRBJ1-6; D is ambiguous. There are 11 residues in the CDR3. V was pared by 7 bases and J by 5 bases, with 4 bases between. CDR1 SGHKS and CDR2 YYEKEE come from the germline V gene (reference sequence). CDR3 in amino acids: CASSDNSPLHF. CDR3 DNA sequence: TGTGCCAGCTCGGATAATTCACCCCTCCACTTT.

V gene TRBV25-1 combines with J gene TRBJ2-5, with 8 bases that match TRBD2. Per germline, CDR1 MGHDK and CDR2 SYGVNS. The CDR3 runs 15 residues. J was trimmed by 0 bases and V by 2 bases; bases with no gene match: 2. This CDR3 is CASSEKRGYQETQYF. CDR3 in DNA: TGTGCCAGCAGTGAAAAGCGGGGGTACCAAGAGACCCAGTACTTC. Supplemented by reference TRBV25-1 and TRBJ2-5, the full variable domain reads EADIYQTPRYLVIGTGKKITLECSQTMGHDKMYWYQQDPGMELHLIHYSYGVNSTEKGDLSSESTVSRIRTEHFPLTLESARPSHTSQYLCASSEKRGYQETQYFGPGTRLLVL.

The rearrangement uses TRBV3-1 (or the pseudogene TRBV3-2) and TRBJ2-2; D unclear. Per germline, CDR1 LGHDT and CDR2 YNNKEL (reference sequence). Between the trimmed V and J ends, which lost 5 bases and 8 bases, there was a span of 9 bases. CDR3 length: 12 amino acids. This chain's CDR3 is CASSSYRGELFF. CDR3 nucleotide sequence: TGTGCCAGCAGCTCCTACCGGGGGGAGCTGTTTTTT.

This chain connects TRBV3-1 (or the pseudogene TRBV3-2) to TRBJ1-1; D gene ambiguous. There are 12 residues in the CDR3. Trimming took off 2 bases at V and 11 bases at J, with 12 bases between the two ends. Germline loops: CDR1 LGHDT, CDR2 YNNKEL (reference sequence). The CDR3 DNA reads as TGTGCCAGCAGCCAATCCCCGGGAGGTGCTTTCTTT. Its protein is CASSQSPGGAFF.

This chain connects TRBV9 to TRBJ2-2; D is possibly TRBD2 (5 bases). Germline V gives CDR1 SGDLS, CDR2 YYNGEE. CDR3 length: 16 amino acids. V was cut by 0 bases and J by 8 bases, with 17 bases left in between. The CDR3 DNA is TGTGCCAGCAGCGTAGTTAGCGACACCCGAGCGGGGGAGCTGTTTTTT. Its protein is CASSVVSDTRAGELFF. Full variable domain (missing parts from reference TRBV9 and TRBJ2-2): DSGVTQTPKHLITATGQRVTLRCSPRSGDLSVYWYQQSLDQGLQFLIQYYNGEERAKGNILERFSAQQFPDLHSELNLSSLELGDSALYFCASSVVSDTRAGELFFGEGSRLTVL.

The chain has TRBV30 and TRBJ1-2; TRBD1 matches at 7 bases. The V gene's germline CDR1 is GTSNPN and CDR2 SVGIG (reference sequence). Germline trimming cut 0 bases from V and 9 bases from J; bases unmatched to any gene: 13. The length of the CDR3 is 15 residues. DNA of the CDR3: TGTGCCTGGAGTGTAAAGGGACAGCCACCATTACGCTACACCTTC. Amino acid sequence: CAWSVKGQPPLRYTF.

The V call is TRBV6-5, the J call TRBJ1-2; D ambiguous. Trimming took off 5 bases at V and 6 bases at J, with 19 bases between the two ends. This CDR3 has 15 amino acids. The germline V gene encodes CDR1 MNHEY and CDR2 SVGAGI. The CDR3: CASSPPGWVRDGYTF. The CDR3 bases are TGTGCCAGCAGTCCTCCGGGGTGGGTACGTGATGGCTACACCTTC.

This clone was recorded once. V usage is TRBV20-1 and J usage is TRBJ1-4, with D perhaps TRBD1 (6 bases). Germline V gene data show CDR1 as DFQATT and CDR2 as SNEGSKA (reference sequence). The germline V and J ends were trimmed by 3 bases and 4 bases, with 15 bases remaining between them. This CDR3 is 15 amino acids long. Written as DNA, the CDR3 is TGCAGTGCTAGTAGGGGGGGGGATGATAATGAAAAACTGTTTTTT. It specifies CSASRGGDDNEKLFF.

This clone was counted once. The chain is built from TRBV18 and TRBJ1-5, with TRBD1 as a possible D gene (5 bases). Trimming pared 5 bases from V and 4 bases from J, leaving 15 bases between. Germline V lookup: CDR1 KGHSH, CDR2 LQKENI. The CDR3 is 15 amino acids. For the CDR3, the DNA is TGTGCCAGCTCAACCAGGGTGACCCGGAATCAGCCCCAGCATTTT. Amino acid sequence: CASSTRVTRNQPQHF.

The chain has TRBV5-6 and TRBJ2-5, with 16 bases matching TRBD2. This CDR3 region has 18 residues. From germline, CDR1 is SGHDT and CDR2 YYEEEE. V was clipped by 5 bases and J by 1 base; unmatched bases: 8. The CDR3, as DNA: TGTGCCAGCAGGCGGGGACTAGCGGGGGGGCGGACCCAAGAGACCCAGTACTTC. Protein: CASRRGLAGGRTQETQYF.

The rearrangement links TRBV12-3 or TRBV12-4 to TRBJ2-6, with a possible D match to TRBD1 (6 bases). The CDR3 is 11 residues long. Trimming stripped 3 bases from V and 15 bases from J, with 9 bases between. The CDR3 region has the DNA TGTGCCAGCAGTTTGGGGGCGGCCCTGACTTTC. Translated: CASSLGAALTF.

The chain carries TRBV7-9 and TRBJ1-2; 8 bases align to TRBD1. This CDR3 region has 14 residues. In germline, CDR1 is SEHNR, CDR2 FQNEAQ (reference sequence). Germline trimming cut 5 bases from V and 7 bases from J; bases unmatched to any gene: 9. Here the CDR3 DNA reads TGTGCCAGCAGCGAACTGGACAGGGTAAGTGGCTACACCTTC. Encoded protein: CASSELDRVSGYTF.